This TCR beta chain appears in the sequencing data of a study of graft-versus-host responses after intestinal transplantation. Background on the study: Multivisceral, liver-intestinal, or isolated intestinal transplants were performed in recipients. The study's findings and limits: GvH clones turned up in recipient marrow; some had shown up first in ileum or blood.

Clones were sequenced by immunoSEQ multiplex PCR, and TCRdb holds only the in-frame ones, with some missing. The sample has about 92,000 clones, under 95% seen once; the top ten hold under 6.5%. As regards this clone: Its antigen is not identified.

V dropped 3 bases and J dropped 1 base, with 9 bases sitting between them. CDR1 is MNHNS and CDR2 is SASEGT in the germline V gene. This CDR3 comprises 14 residues. The sequence was collected from a human donor who received an intestinal transplant. The sample consisted of unstimulated CD8+ T cells sorted from spleen or lymph node cells, taken before intestinal transplant. The chain recombines TRBV6-1 with TRBJ1-1; D unresolved. CDR3 residues: CASSEDPSNTEAFF. The CDR3 DNA follows: TGTGCCAGCAGTGAGGACCCCTCGAACACTGAAGCTTTCTTT.